A single TCR beta chain is shown here with its context. What it binds is not known. The entry originates in a study of OX40 agonist ivuxolimab in advanced cancers. Study details: Partial responses were seen in three patients, one with hepatocellular carcinoma and two with cutaneous melanoma.

The repertoire was sequenced with immunoSEQ multiplex PCR; TCRdb's copy has only in-frame clones and lacks some. The table lists some 16,000 clones, approximately 80% of them singletons. V was pared by 7 bases and J by 2 bases, with 15 bases between. The CDR3 has 15 residues. Germline CDR1 and CDR2: MDHEN and SYDVKM. General observations from the study: Expanded peripheral T cells had an undetermined antigen specificity.

The chain recombines TRBV28 with TRBJ2-1; D unclear. The sequence derives from an adult with an advanced solid tumor such as melanoma, head and neck, liver or kidney cancer. The sequenced sample was CD4+ or CD8+ T cells sorted from blood, obtained in a trial of the OX40 agonist ivuxolimab. This chain's CDR3 is CASTLSSATYNEQFF. DNA for the CDR3: TGTGCCAGCACCCTATCGAGCGCTACCTACAATGAGCAGTTCTTC.